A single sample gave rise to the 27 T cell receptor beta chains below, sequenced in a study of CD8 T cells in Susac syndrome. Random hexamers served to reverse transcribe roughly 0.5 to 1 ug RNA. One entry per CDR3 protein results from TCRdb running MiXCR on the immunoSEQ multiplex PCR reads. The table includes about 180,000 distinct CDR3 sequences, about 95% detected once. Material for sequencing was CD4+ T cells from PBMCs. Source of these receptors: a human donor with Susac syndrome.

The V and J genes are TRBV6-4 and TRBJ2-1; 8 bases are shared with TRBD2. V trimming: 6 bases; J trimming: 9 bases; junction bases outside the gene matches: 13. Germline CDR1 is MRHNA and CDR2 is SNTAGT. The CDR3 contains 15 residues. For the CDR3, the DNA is TGTGCCAGCAGGCCACGGGGGGGCCAAGCCAGTGAGCAGTTCTTC. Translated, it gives CASRPRGGQASEQFF.

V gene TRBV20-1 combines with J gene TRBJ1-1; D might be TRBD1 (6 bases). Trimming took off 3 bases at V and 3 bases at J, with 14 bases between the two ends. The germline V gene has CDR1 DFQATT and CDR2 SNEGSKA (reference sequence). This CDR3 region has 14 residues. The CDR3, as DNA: TGCAGTGCTAGTAGGGGGGCCCGAGACACTGAAGCTTTCTTT. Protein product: CSASRGARDTEAFF.

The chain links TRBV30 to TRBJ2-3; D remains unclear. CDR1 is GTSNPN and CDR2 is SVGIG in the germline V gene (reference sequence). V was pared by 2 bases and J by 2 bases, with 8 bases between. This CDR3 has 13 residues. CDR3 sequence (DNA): TGTGCCTGGAGTACTGCTGTCACAGATACGCAGTATTTT. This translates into CAWSTAVTDTQYF. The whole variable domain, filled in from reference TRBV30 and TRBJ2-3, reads SQTIHQWPATLVQPVGSPLSLECTVEGTSNPNLYWYRQAAGRGLQLLFYSVGIGQISSEVPQNLSASRPQDRQFILSSKKLLLSDSGFYLCAWSTAVTDTQYFGPGTRLTVL.

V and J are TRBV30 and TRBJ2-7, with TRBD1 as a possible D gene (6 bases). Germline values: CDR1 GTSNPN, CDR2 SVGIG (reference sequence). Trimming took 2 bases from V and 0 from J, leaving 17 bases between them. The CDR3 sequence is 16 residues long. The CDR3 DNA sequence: TGTGCCTGGAGTCGACCAGGGGCCTCCATCTCCTACGAGCAGTACTTC. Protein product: CAWSRPGASISYEQYF.

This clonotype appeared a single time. The CDR3 nucleotides read TGCGCCAGCAGCATTCCTAGCGGGGGGGTTGGAGAGCAGTTCTTC. Its protein is CASSIPSGGVGEQFF. V usage is TRBV5-1 and J usage is TRBJ2-1; 12 nucleotides line up with TRBD2. The CDR3 spans 15 residues. Germline loops: CDR1 SGHRS, CDR2 YFSETQ. J gave up 10 bases and V 4 bases, and 9 bases lay outside the gene matches.

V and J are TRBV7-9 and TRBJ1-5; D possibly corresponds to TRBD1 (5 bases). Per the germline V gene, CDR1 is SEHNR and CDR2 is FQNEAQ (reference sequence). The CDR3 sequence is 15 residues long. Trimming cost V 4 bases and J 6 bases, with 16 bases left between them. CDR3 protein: CASSSGLRDGQPQHF. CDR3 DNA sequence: TGTGCCAGCAGCTCGGGACTGAGAGACGGTCAGCCCCAGCATTTT.

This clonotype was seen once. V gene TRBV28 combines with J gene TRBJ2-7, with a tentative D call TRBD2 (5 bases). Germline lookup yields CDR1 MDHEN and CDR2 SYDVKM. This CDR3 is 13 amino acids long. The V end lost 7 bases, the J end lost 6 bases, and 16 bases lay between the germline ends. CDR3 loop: CASTPHGVLEQYF. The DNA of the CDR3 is TGTGCCAGCACTCCTCACGGGGTTCTCGAGCAGTACTTC.

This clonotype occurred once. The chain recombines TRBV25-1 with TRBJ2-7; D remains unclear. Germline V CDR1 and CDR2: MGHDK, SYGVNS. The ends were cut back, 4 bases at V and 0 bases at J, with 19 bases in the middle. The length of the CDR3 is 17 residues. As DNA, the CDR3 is TGTGCCAGCAGTGGTCGCGGAGATTTTAAGAACTCCTACGAGCAGTACTTC. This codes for CASSGRGDFKNSYEQYF.

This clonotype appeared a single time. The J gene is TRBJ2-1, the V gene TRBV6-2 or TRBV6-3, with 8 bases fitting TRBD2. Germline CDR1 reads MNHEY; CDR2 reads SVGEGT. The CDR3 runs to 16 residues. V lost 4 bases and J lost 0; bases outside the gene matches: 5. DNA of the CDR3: TGTGCCAGCAGTTCCCCGAGCGGGAGCTCCTACAATGAGCAGTTCTTC. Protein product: CASSSPSGSSYNEQFF.

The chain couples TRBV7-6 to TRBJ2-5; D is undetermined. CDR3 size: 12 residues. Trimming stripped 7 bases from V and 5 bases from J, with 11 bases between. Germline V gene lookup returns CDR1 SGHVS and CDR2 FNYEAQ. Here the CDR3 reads CASNRPRETQYF. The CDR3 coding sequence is TGTGCCAGCAATAGGCCCCGGGAGACCCAGTACTTC.

As DNA, the CDR3 is TGTGCCAGCAGTGAAGAAGGCGGAATGAACACTGAAGCTTTCTTT. Its protein product is CASSEEGGMNTEAFF. The chain employs TRBV25-1 and TRBJ1-1; D remains ambiguous. The V gene's germline CDR1 is MGHDK and CDR2 SYGVNS. The CDR3 sequence is 15 residues long. V shed 2 bases and J shed 0 bases, with 10 bases lying between them.

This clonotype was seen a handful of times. The CDR3 is CASSRGSLSYEQYF. CDR3 sequence (DNA): TGTGCCAGTAGTAGAGGGTCGTTGTCCTACGAGCAGTACTTC. The V call is TRBV19, the J call TRBJ2-7; D perhaps matches TRBD2 (5 bases). Trimming pared 4 bases from V and 1 base from J, leaving 11 bases between. The germline gives CDR1 LNHDA, CDR2 SQIVND (reference sequence). The CDR3 has 14 residues. The full variable domain, rest sourced from reference TRBV19 and TRBJ2-7, is DGGITQSPKYLFRKEGQNVTLSCEQNLNHDAMYWYRQDPGQGLRLIYYSQIVNDFQKGDIAEGYSVSREKKESFPLTVTSAQKNPTAFYLCASSRGSLSYEQYFGPGTRLTVT.

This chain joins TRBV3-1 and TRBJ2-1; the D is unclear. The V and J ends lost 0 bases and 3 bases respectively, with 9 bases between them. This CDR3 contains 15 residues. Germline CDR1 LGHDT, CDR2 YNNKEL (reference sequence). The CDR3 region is CASSQDVGIYNEQFF. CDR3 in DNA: TGTGCCAGCAGCCAAGATGTGGGGATCTACAATGAGCAGTTCTTC.

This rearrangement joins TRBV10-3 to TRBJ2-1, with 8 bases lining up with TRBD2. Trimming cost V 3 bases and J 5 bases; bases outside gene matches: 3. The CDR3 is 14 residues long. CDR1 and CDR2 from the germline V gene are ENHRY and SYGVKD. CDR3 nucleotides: TGTGCCATCAGTGACCAAGCGGGGGACAATGAGCAGTTCTTC. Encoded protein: CAISDQAGDNEQFF.

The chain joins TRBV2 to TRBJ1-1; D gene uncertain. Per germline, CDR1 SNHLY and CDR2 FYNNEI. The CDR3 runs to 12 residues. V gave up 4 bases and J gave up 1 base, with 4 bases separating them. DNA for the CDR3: TGTGCCAGCAGTGTACAGAACACTGAAGCTTTCTTT. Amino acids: CASSVQNTEAFF.

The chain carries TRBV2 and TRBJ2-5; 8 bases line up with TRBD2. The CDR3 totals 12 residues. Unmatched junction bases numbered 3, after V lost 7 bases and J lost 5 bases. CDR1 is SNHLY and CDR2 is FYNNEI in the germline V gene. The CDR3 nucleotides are TGTGCCAGCACTCGCGGGGGGGAGACCCAGTACTTC. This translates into CASTRGGETQYF.

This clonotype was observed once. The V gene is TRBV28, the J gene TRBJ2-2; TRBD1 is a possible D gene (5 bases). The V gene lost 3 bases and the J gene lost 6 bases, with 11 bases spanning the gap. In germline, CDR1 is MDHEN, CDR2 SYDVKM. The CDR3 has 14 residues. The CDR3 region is CASSLSQAPGELFF. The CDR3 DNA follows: TGTGCCAGCAGTTTGTCACAGGCCCCCGGGGAGCTGTTTTTT.

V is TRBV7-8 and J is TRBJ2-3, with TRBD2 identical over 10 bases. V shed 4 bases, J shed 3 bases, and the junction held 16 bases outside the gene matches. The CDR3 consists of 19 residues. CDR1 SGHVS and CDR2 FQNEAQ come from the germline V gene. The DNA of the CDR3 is TGTGCCAGCAGCTCGAGAACTTCTAGCGGGAGAAGGTTGACAGATACGCAGTATTTT. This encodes CASSSRTSSGRRLTDTQYF.

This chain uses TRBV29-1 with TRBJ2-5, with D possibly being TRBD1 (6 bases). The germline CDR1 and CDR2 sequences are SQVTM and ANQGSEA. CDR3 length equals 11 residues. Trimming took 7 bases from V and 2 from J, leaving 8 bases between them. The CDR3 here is CSGTVQETQYF. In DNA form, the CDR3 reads TGCAGCGGGACAGTTCAAGAGACCCAGTACTTC.

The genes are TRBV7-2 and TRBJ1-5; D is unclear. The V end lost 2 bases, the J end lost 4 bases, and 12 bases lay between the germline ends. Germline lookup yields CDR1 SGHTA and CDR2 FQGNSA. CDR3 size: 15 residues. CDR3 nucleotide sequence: TGTGCCAGCAGCTTAAACTATCGGGGAAATCAGCCCCAGCATTTT. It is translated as CASSLNYRGNQPQHF.

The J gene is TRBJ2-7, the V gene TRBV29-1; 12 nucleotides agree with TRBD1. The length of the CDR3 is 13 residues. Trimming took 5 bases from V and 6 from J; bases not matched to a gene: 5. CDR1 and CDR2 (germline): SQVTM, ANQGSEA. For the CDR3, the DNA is TGCAGCGTTAGGGACAGGGGGCTGAGCGAGCAGTACTTC. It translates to CSVRDRGLSEQYF.

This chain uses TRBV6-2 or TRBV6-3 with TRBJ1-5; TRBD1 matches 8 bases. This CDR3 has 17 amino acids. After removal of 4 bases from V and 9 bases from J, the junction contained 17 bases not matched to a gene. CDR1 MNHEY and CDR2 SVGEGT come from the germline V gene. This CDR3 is CASSFAKGQGGGWPQHF. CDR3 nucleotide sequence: TGTGCCAGCAGTTTCGCTAAAGGACAGGGAGGAGGATGGCCCCAGCATTTT.

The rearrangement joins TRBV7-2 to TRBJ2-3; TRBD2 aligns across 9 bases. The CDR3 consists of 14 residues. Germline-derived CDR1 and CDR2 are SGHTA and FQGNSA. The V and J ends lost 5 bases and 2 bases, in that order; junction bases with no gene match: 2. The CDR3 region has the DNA TGTGCCAGCAGCAAGCGGGGGGCCACAGATACGCAGTATTTT. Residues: CASSKRGATDTQYF.

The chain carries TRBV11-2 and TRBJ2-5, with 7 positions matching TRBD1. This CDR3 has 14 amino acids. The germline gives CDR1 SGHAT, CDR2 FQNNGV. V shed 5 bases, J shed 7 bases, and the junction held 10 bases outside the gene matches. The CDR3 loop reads CASSKGTAGGTQYF. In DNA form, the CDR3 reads TGTGCCAGCAGCAAGGGGACAGCTGGGGGGACCCAGTACTTC. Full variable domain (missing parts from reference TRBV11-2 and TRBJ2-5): EAGVAQSPRYKIIEKRQSVAFWCNPISGHATLYWYQQILGQGPKLLIQFQNNGVVDDSQLPKDRFSAERLKGVDSTLKIQPAKLEDSAVYLCASSKGTAGGTQYFGPGTRLLVL.

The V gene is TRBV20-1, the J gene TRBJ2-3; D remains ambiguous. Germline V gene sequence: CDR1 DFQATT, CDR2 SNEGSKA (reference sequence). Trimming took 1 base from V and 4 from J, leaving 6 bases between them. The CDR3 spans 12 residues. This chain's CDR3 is CSARGPSDTQYF. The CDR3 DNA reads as TGCAGTGCTAGAGGACCCTCAGATACGCAGTATTTT.

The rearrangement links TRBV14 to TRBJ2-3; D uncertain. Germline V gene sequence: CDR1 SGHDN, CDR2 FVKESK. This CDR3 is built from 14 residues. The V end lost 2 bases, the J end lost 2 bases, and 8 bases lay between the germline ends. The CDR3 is CASSQQLLTDTQYF. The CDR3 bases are TGTGCCAGCAGCCAACAGTTACTCACAGATACGCAGTATTTT.

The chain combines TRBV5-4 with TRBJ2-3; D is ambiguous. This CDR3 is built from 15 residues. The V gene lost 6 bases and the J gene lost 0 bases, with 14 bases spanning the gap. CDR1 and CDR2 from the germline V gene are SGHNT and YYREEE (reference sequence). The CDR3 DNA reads TGTGCCAGCACCCAACACCTCGCTAGCACAGATACGCAGTATTTT. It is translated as CASTQHLASTDTQYF.